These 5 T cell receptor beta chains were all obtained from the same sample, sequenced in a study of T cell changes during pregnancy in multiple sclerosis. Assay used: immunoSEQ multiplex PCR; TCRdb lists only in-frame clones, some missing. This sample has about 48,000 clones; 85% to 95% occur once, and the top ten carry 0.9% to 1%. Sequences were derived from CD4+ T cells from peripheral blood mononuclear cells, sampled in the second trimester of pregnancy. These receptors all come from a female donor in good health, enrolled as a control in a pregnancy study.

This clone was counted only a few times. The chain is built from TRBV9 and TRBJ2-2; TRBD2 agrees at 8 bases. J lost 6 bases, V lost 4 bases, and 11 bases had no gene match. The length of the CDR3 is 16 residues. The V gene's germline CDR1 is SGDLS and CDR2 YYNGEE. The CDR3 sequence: CASSTLTGLAPGELFF. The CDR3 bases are TGTGCCAGCAGCACCCTTACCGGACTAGCTCCCGGGGAGCTGTTTTTT.

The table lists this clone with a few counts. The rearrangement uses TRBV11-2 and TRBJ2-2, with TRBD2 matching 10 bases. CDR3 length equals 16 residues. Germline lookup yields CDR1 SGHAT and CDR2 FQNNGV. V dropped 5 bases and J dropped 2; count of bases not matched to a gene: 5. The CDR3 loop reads CASSPTSGLNTGELFF. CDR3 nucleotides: TGTGCCAGCAGCCCGACTAGCGGGCTTAACACCGGGGAGCTGTTTTTT. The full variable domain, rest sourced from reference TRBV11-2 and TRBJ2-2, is EAGVAQSPRYKIIEKRQSVAFWCNPISGHATLYWYQQILGQGPKLLIQFQNNGVVDDSQLPKDRFSAERLKGVDSTLKIQPAKLEDSAVYLCASSPTSGLNTGELFFGEGSRLTVL.

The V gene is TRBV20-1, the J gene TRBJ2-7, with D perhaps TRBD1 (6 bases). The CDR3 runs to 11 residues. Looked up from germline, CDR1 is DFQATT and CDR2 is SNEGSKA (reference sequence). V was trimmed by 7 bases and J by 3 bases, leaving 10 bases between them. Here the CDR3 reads CSVNRDYEQYF. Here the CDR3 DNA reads TGCAGTGTTAACAGGGACTACGAGCAGTACTTC.

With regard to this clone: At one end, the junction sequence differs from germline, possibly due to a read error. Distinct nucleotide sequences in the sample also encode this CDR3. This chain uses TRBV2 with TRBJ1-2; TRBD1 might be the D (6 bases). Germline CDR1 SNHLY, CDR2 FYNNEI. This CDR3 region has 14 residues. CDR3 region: CASSEGTPNYGYTF. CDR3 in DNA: TGTGCCAGCAGTGAGGGGACACCGAACTACGGCTACACCTTC.

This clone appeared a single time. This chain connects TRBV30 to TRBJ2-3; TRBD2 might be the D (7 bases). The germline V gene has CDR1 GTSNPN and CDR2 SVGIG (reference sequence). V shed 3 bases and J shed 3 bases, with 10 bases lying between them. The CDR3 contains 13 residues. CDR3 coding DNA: TGTGCCTGGAGCGGGGGGCCGACAGATACGCAGTATTTT. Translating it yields CAWSGGPTDTQYF.